A selection of T cell receptor beta chains follows, all from one sample in a study of response to subunit inactivated influenza vaccine. TCRdb processed the RT-PCR reads anew with MiXCR; each CDR3 protein has one entry. Among some 550,000 distinct CDR3 sequences listed, roughly 25% were seen once. In addition, the sample was reused for a study of T cells expressing NK-cell markers.

The sequencing used CD4+ T cells sorted from PBMCs, collected roughly 12 days after vaccination. All receptors derive from a man aged 50 to 60 who received an inactivated influenza vaccine. The CDR3 runs from the conserved cysteine through the conserved F or W. A D gene is named only where the DNA matches it firmly. The size field is filled for only some rows; it gives once, few, many or a size class.

j_gene	v_gene	abundance	d_gene	len	CDR3aa	CDR3nt
TRBJ2-7	TRBV4-3	NA	NA	15	CASSKQRGFSYEQYF	TGCGCCAGCAGCAAGCAGAGGGGGTTCTCCTACGAGCAGTACTTC
TRBJ2-1	TRBV29-1	many	NA	12	CSVEPSTNEQFF	TGCAGCGTTGAACCTTCGACCAATGAGCAGTTCTTC
TRBJ2-1	TRBV24-1	many	NA	16	CATSDLAFGGDNEQFF	TGTGCCACCAGTGATTTGGCTTTTGGAGGAGACAATGAGCAGTTCTTC
TRBJ2-2	TRBV28	few	NA	15	CASSFLSVTSGELFF	TGTGCCAGCAGTTTCCTGAGCGTGACTAGCGGGGAGCTGTTTTTT
TRBJ2-1	TRBV18	few	TRBD2	15	CASSPPGLVRNEQFF	TGTGCCAGCTCCCCACCGGGACTAGTACGCAATGAGCAGTTCTTC
TRBJ2-1	TRBV27	NA	TRBD1	16	CASSAHTGGGPNEQFF	TGTGCCAGCAGTGCACACACAGGGGGTGGCCCCAATGAGCAGTTCTTC
TRBJ1-2	TRBV5-1	few	NA	13	CASREGGDYGYTF	TGCGCCAGCAGGGAAGGGGGAGACTATGGCTACACCTTC
TRBJ1-4	TRBV18	many	NA	12	CASSPLGEKLFF	TGTGCCAGCAGCCCACTGGGGGAAAAACTGTTTTTT
TRBJ1-5	TRBV28	NA	TRBD1	14	CASNRSGQTQPQHF	TGTGCCAGCAACCGCTCGGGACAGACTCAGCCCCAGCATTTT
TRBJ1-1	TRBV29-1	few	TRBD1	13	CSVRGQQRTEAFF	TGCAGCGTCCGGGGACAGCAGAGGACTGAAGCTTTCTTT
TRBJ1-5	TRBV30	NA	NA	14	CAWSGPPGNQPQHF	TGTGCCTGGAGCGGCCCTCCGGGCAATCAGCCCCAGCATTTT
TRBJ2-3	TRBV29-1	many	NA	14	CSVDVGRGFDTQYF	TGCAGCGTTGATGTCGGGAGAGGGTTTGATACGCAGTATTTT
TRBJ2-2	TRBV12-3/TRBV12-4	many	NA	16	CASRYRGLGDTGELFF	TGTGCCAGCAGATACCGAGGGTTGGGCGACACCGGGGAGCTGTTTTTT
TRBJ2-5	TRBV7-9	NA	TRBD2	17	CASSLGGTSGSQETQYF	TGTGCCAGCAGCTTAGGGGGGACTAGTGGCTCCCAAGAGACCCAGTACTTC
TRBJ2-1	TRBV20-1	few	TRBD2	16	CSAREMLAGGPYEQFF	TGCAGTGCTAGAGAAATGTTAGCGGGAGGGCCTTATGAGCAGTTCTTC
TRBJ2-7	TRBV18	NA	NA	15	CASSPPRGQTDEQYF	TGTGCCAGCTCACCACCCCGCGGCCAGACCGACGAGCAGTACTTC
TRBJ2-7	TRBV5-1	few	NA	15	CASSPQGAGPYEQYF	TGCGCCAGCAGCCCACAGGGCGCTGGTCCCTACGAGCAGTACTTC
TRBJ1-6	TRBV10-1	NA	NA	13	CASSSGPNSPLHF	TGCGCCAGCAGCTCCGGACCAAATTCACCCCTCCACTTT
TRBJ2-6	TRBV23-1	NA	NA	17	CASREAGLGAGANVLTF	TGCGCCAGCAGAGAGGCAGGACTCGGTGCTGGGGCCAACGTCCTGACTTTC
TRBJ2-3	TRBV7-3	NA	TRBD2	14	CASSSAGKTDTQYF	TGTGCCAGCAGCTCAGCGGGAAAAACAGATACGCAGTATTTT
TRBJ1-5	TRBV12-3/TRBV12-4	many	TRBD1	15	CASRRTGGLLQPQHF	TGTGCCAGCAGGCGAACAGGGGGCCTTTTGCAGCCCCAGCATTTT